One sample yielded the 15 T cell receptor beta chains listed below, sequenced in a study of T cell responses to AZD1222 COVID-19 vaccine. Measured with immunoSEQ multiplex PCR; TCRdb has only the in-frame clones, and not every one. The sample holds around 99,000 clones, roughly 87% seen once. Sequencing used peripheral blood, obtained on day 0 of AZD1222 vaccination. The source of these receptors is an adult in good health.

This sequence joins TRBV3-1 (or the pseudogene TRBV3-2) and TRBJ1-1; the D is unclear. CDR1 and CDR2 (germline): LGHDT, YNNKEL (reference sequence). The V end was cut by 8 bases, the J end by 0 bases, with 7 bases between. The CDR3 is made up of 12 amino acids. The CDR3 spells CASGGMNTEAFF. The CDR3 DNA is TGTGCCAGCGGTGGGATGAACACTGAAGCTTTCTTT.

This clone was detected many times. The genes are TRBV6-2 or TRBV6-3 and TRBJ1-2; 10 bases are shared with TRBD1. The CDR3 spans 13 residues. J gave up 8 bases and V 6 bases, and 6 bases lay outside the gene matches. In germline, CDR1 is MNHEY, CDR2 SVGEGT. CDR3 residues: CASSRDRGRGYTF. The CDR3 bases are TGTGCCAGCAGCCGGGACAGGGGTAGAGGCTACACCTTC.

The V call is TRBV18, the J call TRBJ1-2; D is unresolved. The CDR3 length is 13 residues. V lost 2 bases, J lost 5 bases, and 9 bases lay in between. The germline gives CDR1 KGHSH, CDR2 LQKENI. The CDR3 here is CASSPGGSYGYTF. CDR3 coding DNA: TGTGCCAGCTCACCAGGCGGATCTTATGGCTACACCTTC.

The CDR3 sequence is CASREQGSAEGYTF. CDR3 nucleotides: TGTGCCAGTAGGGAGCAGGGCAGTGCGGAAGGCTACACCTTC. The chain combines TRBV19 with TRBJ1-2; perhaps TRBD1 as D (5 bases). CDR1 and CDR2 (germline): LNHDA, SQIVND (reference sequence). Trimming took 6 bases from V and 8 from J, leaving 19 bases between them. The CDR3 extends over 14 amino acids.

The chain couples TRBV7-8 to TRBJ1-6, with D possibly TRBD1 on 6 matching bases. V lost 3 bases to trimming and J lost 6 bases, with 15 bases between them. This CDR3 has 16 residues. CDR1 and CDR2 (germline): SGHVS, FQNEAQ. The chain's CDR3 is CASSLGGSAINSPLHF. In DNA form, the CDR3 reads TGTGCCAGCAGCTTGGGGGGCTCCGCCATTAATTCACCCCTCCACTTT.

The chain recombines TRBV2 with TRBJ1-5, with D possibly TRBD1 on 6 matching bases. This CDR3 has 13 residues. Deletions cut 4 bases from V and 6 bases from J, with 10 bases between. The germline gives CDR1 SNHLY, CDR2 FYNNEI. Here the CDR3 DNA reads TGTGCCAGCAGTGCCGAAGGGGGTCAGCCCCAGCATTTT. Its translation is CASSAEGGQPQHF.

The genes are TRBV19 and TRBJ2-5, with D perhaps TRBD2 (5 bases). CDR1 and CDR2 (germline): LNHDA, SQIVND (reference sequence). Trimming stripped 3 bases from V and 5 bases from J, with 19 bases between. The CDR3 is 16 residues long. The CDR3 DNA sequence: TGTGCCAGTAGTATGGGAAGGGATGGGAGCCCGGAGACCCAGTACTTC. It yields the protein CASSMGRDGSPETQYF.

J is TRBJ1-2 and V is TRBV6-5; TRBD1 matches at 9 bases. This CDR3 comprises 15 residues. Germline loops: CDR1 MNHEY, CDR2 SVGAGI. J was trimmed by 0 bases and V by 5 bases; bases with no gene match: 4. CDR3 amino acids: CASSRGQGPNYGYTF. The CDR3 nucleotides read TGTGCCAGCAGTCGCGGACAGGGGCCTAACTATGGCTACACCTTC.

This chain links TRBV6-6 with TRBJ2-1; unclear D gene. The CDR3 covers 13 residues. V was pared by 7 bases and J by 3 bases, with 10 bases between. Germline CDR1 is MNHNY and CDR2 is SVGAGI (reference sequence). CDR3 in DNA: TGTGCCAGCACTTCCCCCGGCTACAATGAGCAGTTCTTC. Translated, it gives CASTSPGYNEQFF.

The V call is TRBV13, the J call TRBJ1-2; the match to TRBD1 covers 9 bases. The V gene end was trimmed by 4 bases and the J gene end by 7 bases; junction bases not matched to a gene: 7. This CDR3 is 14 amino acids long. Germline V lookup: CDR1 PRHDT, CDR2 FYEKMQ (reference sequence). Here the CDR3 DNA reads TGTGCCAGCAGCTCCCCCGGACAGGGGCTTGGCTACACCTTC. Residues: CASSSPGQGLGYTF.

The chain uses TRBV19 and TRBJ2-1; 9 positions match TRBD2. The ends lost 3 bases at V and 5 bases at J; junction bases unmatched: 5. The CDR3 covers 15 residues. Germline V gene sequence: CDR1 LNHDA, CDR2 SQIVND (reference sequence). The CDR3 nucleotides read TGTGCCAGTAGTATCGGGACTAGCCTAAACAATGAGCAGTTCTTC. This codes for CASSIGTSLNNEQFF. Together with reference TRBV19 and TRBJ2-1, the CDR3 gives the full variable domain: DGGITQSPKYLFRKEGQNVTLSCEQNLNHDAMYWYRQDPGQGLRLIYYSQIVNDFQKGDIAEGYSVSREKKESFPLTVTSAQKNPTAFYLCASSIGTSLNNEQFFGPGTRLTVL.

The rearrangement uses TRBV2 and TRBJ1-1; 12 nucleotides agree with TRBD1. There are 14 residues in the CDR3. Germline loops: CDR1 SNHLY, CDR2 FYNNEI. V was pared by 7 bases and J by 6 bases, with 6 bases of the junction left unmatched. CDR3 region: CASNRGQGAAEAFF. The CDR3, as DNA: TGTGCCAGCAACCGGGGACAGGGGGCGGCTGAAGCTTTCTTT. Full variable domain (rest looked up from reference TRBV2 and TRBJ1-1): EPEVTQTPSHQVTQMGQEVILRCVPISNHLYFYWYRQILGQKVEFLVSFYNNEISEKSEIFDDQFSVERPDGSNFTLKIRSTKLEDSAMYFCASNRGQGAAEAFFGQGTRLTVV.

This sequence joins TRBV7-9 and TRBJ2-3; D uncertain. The CDR3 contains 13 residues. Trimming cost V 5 bases and J 4 bases, with 10 bases left between them. Germline V gives CDR1 SEHNR, CDR2 FQNEAQ (reference sequence). DNA of the CDR3: TGTGCCAGCAGCCCTAGAGTATCAGATACGCAGTATTTT. Translated, it gives CASSPRVSDTQYF.

The gene calls are TRBV6-7 and TRBJ1-6; 10 bases are shared with TRBD1. TRBV6-7 is treated as an ORF (open reading frame) with a function not yet certain. With 6 bases clipped from V and 3 bases from J, the junction kept 8 bases outside the gene matches. The CDR3 length is 17 residues. CDR3 sequence reads: CASRSPGQGFYNSPLHF. For the CDR3, the DNA is TGTGCCAGCAGGTCCCCGGGACAGGGGTTCTATAATTCACCCCTCCACTTT.

This CDR3 reads CATSRDLGATNYGYTF. DNA of the CDR3: TGTGCCACCAGCAGAGATCTGGGGGCTACTAACTATGGCTACACCTTC. The V call is TRBV15, the J call TRBJ1-2; a possible D gene is TRBD1 (6 bases). Trimming shortened V by 0 bases and J by 0 bases, and 11 bases separated the two germline ends. The CDR3 has 16 residues. The germline V gene encodes CDR1 LNHNV and CDR2 YYDKDF (reference sequence).